The clone carrying this TCR beta chain was observed once. The target antigen is unknown. This sample is drawn from a study of shared clonotypes between healthy human individuals. Study at large: CD8 memory received one plate per donor, CD8 naive two, CD4 memory three and CD4 naive three. Overall study results and limits: Sampling was confined to blood; repertoires within tissues likely differ.

Only in-frame clones appear in the TCRdb table, and some are missing; sequencing was by immunoSEQ multiplex PCR. The table includes about 750,000 clones, roughly 92% detected once. V lost 4 bases and J lost 2; bases outside the gene matches: 11. Germline CDR1 and CDR2: SGHNT and YYREEE (reference sequence). CDR3 length: 17 residues. Terminally differentiated effector memory CD45RA+ cells were left out of the naive CD8 fraction, which was CD45RO-negative and positively selected for CCR7. The donors, all of them Caucasian adults, lived in Nashville, Tennessee. This TCR was sampled from a young man in good health. Sequenced sample: naive CD8+ T cells sorted from blood. V is TRBV5-4 and J is TRBJ2-4; the match to TRBD2 covers 8 bases. The CDR3 here is CASSDHRGGWSKNIQYF. The CDR3 DNA reads TGTGCCAGCAGCGACCATCGGGGGGGCTGGTCCAAAAACATTCAGTACTTC.